This TCR beta chain was observed in a study of blood T cell repertoires in COVID-19. Here immunoSEQ multiplex PCR was the method, and the copy in TCRdb shows in-frame clones only, minus some. Of more than 300,000 clones in the sample, around nine tenths were seen once. The CDR3 extends over 15 amino acids. The junction had 8 bases not matched to a gene; V was cut back by 4 bases and J by 2 bases. CDR1 MGHRA and CDR2 YSYEKL come from the germline V gene. Specimen: peripheral blood. The V call is TRBV4-1, the J call TRBJ2-7, with 7 bases lining up with TRBD1. The receptor was isolated from a woman in her seventies with COVID-19, enrolled during active disease. The CDR3 here is CASSRSVTGPYEQYF. CDR3 in DNA: TGCGCCAGCAGCCGGTCCGTGACAGGGCCCTACGAGCAGTACTTC.